The clone carrying this T cell receptor beta chain showed up just a few times. Its antigen is not known. Measured with immunoSEQ multiplex PCR; TCRdb has only the in-frame clones, and not every one. The table records 4,000 to 6,500 clones, 30% to 40% of them present only once. The sample belongs to a study of T cells in localized non-small cell lung cancer. The study, taken as a whole, reports: Of the top 100 tumor clones, median 57 were in adjacent lung, some 29 among its top 100. Measurement of T cell clonality placed uninvolved adjacent lung highest, above the level in tumor. Heterogeneity remains possible because sequencing was limited to only one tumor region.

The receptor's source is a female donor aged 60 or older with stage I lung adenocarcinoma. The starting material was lung tumor tissue, obtained before any cancer treatment.

Here the CDR3 reads CASSRGDPTTDTQYF. The CDR3, as DNA: TGTGCCAGCAGCCGGGGGGATCCGACCACAGATACGCAGTATTTT. The V gene is TRBV11-3, the J gene TRBJ2-3, with TRBD2 matching 7 bases. CDR3 size: 15 residues. The ends lost 5 bases at V and 2 bases at J; junction bases unmatched: 7. Germline V gene lookup returns CDR1 SGHNT and CDR2 YENEEA.